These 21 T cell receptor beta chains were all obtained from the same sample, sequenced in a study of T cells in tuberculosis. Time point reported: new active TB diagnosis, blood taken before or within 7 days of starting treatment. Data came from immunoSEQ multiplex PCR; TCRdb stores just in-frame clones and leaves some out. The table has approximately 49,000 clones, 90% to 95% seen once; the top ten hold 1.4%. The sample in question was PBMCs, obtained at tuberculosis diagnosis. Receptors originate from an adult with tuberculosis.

In DNA form, the CDR3 reads TGTGCCACCTCCGGGACAGGGGAGTACTATGGCTACACCTTC. The encoded protein is CATSGTGEYYGYTF. The chain employs TRBV15 and TRBJ1-2; 10 nucleotides match TRBD1. This CDR3 region has 14 residues. The germline V gene encodes CDR1 LNHNV and CDR2 YYDKDF (reference sequence). V gave up 8 bases and J gave up 3 bases; unmatched junction bases: 6.

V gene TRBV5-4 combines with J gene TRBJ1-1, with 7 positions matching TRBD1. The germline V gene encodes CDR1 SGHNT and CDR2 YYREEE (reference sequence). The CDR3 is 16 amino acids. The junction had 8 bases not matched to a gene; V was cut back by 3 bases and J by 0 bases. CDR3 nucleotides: TGTGCCAGCAGCTCCGGGACAGCGAAGATGAACACTGAAGCTTTCTTT. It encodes CASSSGTAKMNTEAFF.

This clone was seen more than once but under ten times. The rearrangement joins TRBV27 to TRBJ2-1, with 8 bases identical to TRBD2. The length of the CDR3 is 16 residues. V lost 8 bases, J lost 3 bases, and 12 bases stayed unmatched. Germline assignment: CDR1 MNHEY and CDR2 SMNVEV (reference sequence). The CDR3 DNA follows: TGTGCCAGCTCAAAGGGCGGACTAGCAGGCTACAATGAGCAGTTCTTC. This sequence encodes CASSKGGLAGYNEQFF.

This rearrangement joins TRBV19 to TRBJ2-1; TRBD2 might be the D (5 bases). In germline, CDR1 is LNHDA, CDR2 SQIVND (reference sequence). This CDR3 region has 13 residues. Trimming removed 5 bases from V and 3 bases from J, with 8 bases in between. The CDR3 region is CASSVTSYNEQFF. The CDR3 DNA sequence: TGTGCCAGTAGTGTCACTAGCTACAATGAGCAGTTCTTC. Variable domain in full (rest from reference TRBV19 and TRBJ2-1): DGGITQSPKYLFRKEGQNVTLSCEQNLNHDAMYWYRQDPGQGLRLIYYSQIVNDFQKGDIAEGYSVSREKKESFPLTVTSAQKNPTAFYLCASSVTSYNEQFFGPGTRLTVL.

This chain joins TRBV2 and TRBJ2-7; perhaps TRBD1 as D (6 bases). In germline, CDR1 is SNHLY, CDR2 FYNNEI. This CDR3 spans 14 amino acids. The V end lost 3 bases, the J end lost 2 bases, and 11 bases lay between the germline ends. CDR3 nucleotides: TGTGCCAGCAGTGATTGGACAGCGGCCTACGAGCAGTACTTC. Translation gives CASSDWTAAYEQYF.

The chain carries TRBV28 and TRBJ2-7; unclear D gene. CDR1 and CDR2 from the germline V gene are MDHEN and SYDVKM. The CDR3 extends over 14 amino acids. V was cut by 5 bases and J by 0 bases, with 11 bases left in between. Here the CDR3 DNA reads TGTGCCAGCAGTATCCGTGCGGTCTCCTACGAGCAGTACTTC. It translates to CASSIRAVSYEQYF.

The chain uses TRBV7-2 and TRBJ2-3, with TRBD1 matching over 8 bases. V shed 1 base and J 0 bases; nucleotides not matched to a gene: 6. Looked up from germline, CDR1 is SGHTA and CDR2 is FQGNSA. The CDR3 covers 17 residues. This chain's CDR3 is CASSLGVQGDSTDTQYF. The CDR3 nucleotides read TGTGCCAGCAGCTTAGGGGTACAGGGGGATAGCACAGATACGCAGTATTTT.

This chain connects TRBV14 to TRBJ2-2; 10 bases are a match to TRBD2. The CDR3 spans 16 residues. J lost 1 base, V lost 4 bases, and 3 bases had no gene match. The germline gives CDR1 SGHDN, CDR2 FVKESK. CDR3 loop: CASSRGLAVNTGELFF. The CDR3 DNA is TGTGCCAGCAGCCGCGGACTAGCGGTGAACACCGGGGAGCTGTTTTTT.

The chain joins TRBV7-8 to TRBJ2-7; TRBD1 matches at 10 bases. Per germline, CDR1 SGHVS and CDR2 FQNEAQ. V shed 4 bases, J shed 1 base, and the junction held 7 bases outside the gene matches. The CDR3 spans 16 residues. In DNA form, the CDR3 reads TGTGCCAGCAGCTCGGCATGGGGACAGGGGTCCTACGAGCAGTACTTC. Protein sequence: CASSSAWGQGSYEQYF.

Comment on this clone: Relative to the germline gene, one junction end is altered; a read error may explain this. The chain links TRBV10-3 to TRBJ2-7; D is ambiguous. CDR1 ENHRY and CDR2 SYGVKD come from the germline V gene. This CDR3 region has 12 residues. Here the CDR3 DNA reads TGTGCCATCAGGGCGTCGGGTGATACCCTAGTCTTC. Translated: CAIRASGDTLVF.

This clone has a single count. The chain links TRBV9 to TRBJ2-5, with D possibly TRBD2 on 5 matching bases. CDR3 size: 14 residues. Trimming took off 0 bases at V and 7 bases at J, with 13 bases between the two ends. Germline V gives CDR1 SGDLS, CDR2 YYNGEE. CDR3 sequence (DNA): TGTGCCAGCAGCGTAGCTCGTGCGGGCGGGACCCAGTACTTC. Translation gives CASSVARAGGTQYF.

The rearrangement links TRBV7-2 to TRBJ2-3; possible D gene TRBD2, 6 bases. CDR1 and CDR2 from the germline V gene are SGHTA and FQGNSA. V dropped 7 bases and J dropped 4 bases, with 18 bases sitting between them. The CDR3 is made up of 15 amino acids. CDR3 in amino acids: CASTSWDRGSDTQYF. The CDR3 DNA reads TGTGCCAGCACCTCCTGGGATCGGGGGTCAGATACGCAGTATTTT.

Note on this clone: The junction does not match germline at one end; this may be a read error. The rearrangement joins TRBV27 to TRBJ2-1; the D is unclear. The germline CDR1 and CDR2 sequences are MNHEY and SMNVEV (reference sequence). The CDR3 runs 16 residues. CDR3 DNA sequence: TGTGCCAGCAGTTTCCACCTTGGGCAACGGTACAACGAGCAGTTCTTC. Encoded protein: CASSFHLGQRYNEQFF.

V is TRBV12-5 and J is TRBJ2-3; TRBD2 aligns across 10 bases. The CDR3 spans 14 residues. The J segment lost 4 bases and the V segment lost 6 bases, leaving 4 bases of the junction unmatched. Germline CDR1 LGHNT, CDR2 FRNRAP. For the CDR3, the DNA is TGTGCTAGTGGGGCTAGCGGGAGCTCAGATACGCAGTATTTT. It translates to CASGASGSSDTQYF.

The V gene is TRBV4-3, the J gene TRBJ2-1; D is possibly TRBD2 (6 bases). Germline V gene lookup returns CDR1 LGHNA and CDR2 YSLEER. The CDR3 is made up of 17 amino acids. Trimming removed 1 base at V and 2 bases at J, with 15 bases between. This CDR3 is CASSQGPQRATYNEQFF. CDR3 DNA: TGCGCCAGCAGCCAAGGCCCCCAGCGGGCAACCTACAATGAGCAGTTCTTC.

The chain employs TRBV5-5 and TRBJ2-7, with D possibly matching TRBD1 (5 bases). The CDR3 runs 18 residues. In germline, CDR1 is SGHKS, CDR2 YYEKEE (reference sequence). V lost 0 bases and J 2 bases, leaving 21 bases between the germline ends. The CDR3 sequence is CASSLAYRIGLGAYEQYF. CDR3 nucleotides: TGTGCCAGCAGCTTGGCCTATCGTATCGGGCTAGGGGCCTACGAGCAGTACTTC.

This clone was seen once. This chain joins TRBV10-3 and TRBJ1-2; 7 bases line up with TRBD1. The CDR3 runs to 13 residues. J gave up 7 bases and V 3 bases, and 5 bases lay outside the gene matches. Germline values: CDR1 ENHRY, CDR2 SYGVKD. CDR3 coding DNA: TGTGCCATCAGTGAACGAACAGGGGTTGGCTACACCTTC. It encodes CAISERTGVGYTF.

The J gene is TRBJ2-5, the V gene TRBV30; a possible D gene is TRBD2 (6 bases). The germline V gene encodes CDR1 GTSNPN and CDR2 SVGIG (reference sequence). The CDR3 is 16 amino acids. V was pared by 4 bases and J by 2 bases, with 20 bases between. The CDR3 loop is CAWTKSLRTMQETQYF. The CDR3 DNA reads TGTGCCTGGACCAAATCACTAAGGACTATGCAAGAGACCCAGTACTTC.

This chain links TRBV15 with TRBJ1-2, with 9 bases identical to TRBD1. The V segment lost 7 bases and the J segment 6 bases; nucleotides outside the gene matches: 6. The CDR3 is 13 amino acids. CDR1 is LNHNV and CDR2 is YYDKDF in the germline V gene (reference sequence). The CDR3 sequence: CATTPTGGHGYTF. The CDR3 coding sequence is TGTGCCACCACCCCGACAGGGGGTCATGGCTACACCTTC.

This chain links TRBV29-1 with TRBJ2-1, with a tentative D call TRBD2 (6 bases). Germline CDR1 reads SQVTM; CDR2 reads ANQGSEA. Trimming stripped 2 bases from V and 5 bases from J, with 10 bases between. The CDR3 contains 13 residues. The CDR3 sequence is CSVEWGLHNEQFF. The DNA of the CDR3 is TGCAGCGTTGAATGGGGACTCCACAATGAGCAGTTCTTC.

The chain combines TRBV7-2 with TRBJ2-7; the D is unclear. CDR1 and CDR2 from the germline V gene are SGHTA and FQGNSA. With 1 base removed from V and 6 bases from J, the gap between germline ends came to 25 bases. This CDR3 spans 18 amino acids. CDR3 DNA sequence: TGTGCCAGCAGCTTAGTTTTGGAACCGCTACGGTCGGGTCCCGAGCAGTACTTC. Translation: CASSLVLEPLRSGPEQYF.